This entry lists 32 T cell receptor beta chains sequenced from one sample in a study of T cells expressing NK-cell markers. From the 5' RACE reads, TCRdb lists one entry per CDR3 protein and no DNA. The sample has roughly 300,000 distinct CDR3 sequences. Sequenced sample: blood T cells: a sorted CD56 or NKG2C T cell subset, CD4+ or CD8+ T cells, or bulk PBMC T cells (not recorded which). The source is a woman aged 18 to 75 in good health.

The rearrangement uses TRBV20-1 and TRBJ2-7; checking the TCRdb D call of TRBD1 is not possible without DNA. The CDR3 is 16 amino acids. From germline, CDR1 is DFQATT and CDR2 SNEGSKA (reference sequence). This CDR3 reads CSARDPSRGISYEQYF.

The genes are TRBV29-1 and TRBJ2-5. CDR3 size: 12 residues. Germline V lookup: CDR1 SQVTM, CDR2 ANQGSEA. Here the CDR3 reads CSVGLTQETQYF. The variable domain in full, completed from reference TRBV29-1 and TRBJ2-5, reads SAVISQKPSRDICQRGTSLTIQCQVDSQVTMMFWYRQQPGQSLTLIATANQGSEATYESGFVIDKFPISRPNLTFSTLTVSNMSPEDSSIYLCSVGLTQETQYFGPGTRLLVL.

The chain combines TRBV28 with TRBJ2-7; the D call of TRBD2 rests on TCRdb alone, since no DNA is present to check it. CDR3 size: 13 residues. From germline, CDR1 is MDHEN and CDR2 SYDVKM. The CDR3 here is CASSSGLQSEQYF.

The chain couples TRBV10-3 to TRBJ2-1; TCRdb's D call, TRBD2, is unchecked because there is no DNA. CDR1 ENHRY and CDR2 SYGVKD come from the germline V gene. The CDR3 runs 13 residues. CDR3 residues: CAISAARDNEQFF.

The chain has TRBV29-1 and TRBJ1-1; the D call from TCRdb, TRBD1, cannot be confirmed without DNA. The CDR3 runs to 11 residues. CDR1 is SQVTM, CDR2 ANQGSEA, per germline. The CDR3 loop reads CSVGTGAEAFF.

V gene TRBV6-2 or TRBV6-3 combines with J gene TRBJ2-1; the TCRdb D gene call, TRBD1, has no DNA to confirm it. This CDR3 has 16 amino acids. Germline V gene sequence: CDR1 MNHEY, CDR2 SVGEGT. The CDR3 region is CASSPETGGSYNEQFF.

This chain connects TRBV7-6 to TRBJ2-1; there is no DNA to check the TCRdb D call of TRBD2. This CDR3 is built from 17 residues. Per germline, CDR1 SGHVS and CDR2 FNYEAQ. The CDR3 sequence is CASSQTSGTPSHNEQFF. Filled out from reference TRBV7-6 and TRBJ2-1, the complete variable domain reads GAGVSQSPRYKVTKRGQDVALRCDPISGHVSLYWYRQALGQGPEFLTYFNYEAQQDKSGLPNDRFSAERPEGSISTLTIQRTEQRDSAMYRCASSQTSGTPSHNEQFFGPGTRLTVL.

This sequence joins TRBV7-3 and TRBJ2-3; TCRdb outputs TRBD2, but without DNA this stays unchecked. Per germline, CDR1 SGHTA and CDR2 FQGTGA. The CDR3 loop spans 16 amino acids. The CDR3: CASSPRWAGESDTQYF.

V usage is TRBV5-6 and J usage is TRBJ2-3; TCRdb names TRBD2, which stays unverified in the absence of DNA. The CDR3 runs 12 residues. Germline values: CDR1 SGHDT, CDR2 YYEEEE. This CDR3 is CASSRTLNTQYF.

The V gene is TRBV10-3, the J gene TRBJ1-2. The CDR3 is 13 amino acids. Germline CDR1 reads ENHRY; CDR2 reads SYGVKD. CDR3 sequence reads: CAIITDGQYGYTF.

The V call is TRBV7-2, the J call TRBJ2-1; the D call of TRBD2 rests on TCRdb alone, since no DNA is present to check it. The germline V gene encodes CDR1 SGHTA and CDR2 FQGNSA. The CDR3 is 15 amino acids. This CDR3 is CASSMGTSGGNEQFF.

The chain links TRBV7-3 to TRBJ2-5; TCRdb reports TRBD2, a call that lacks DNA to check it against. Germline CDR1 is SGHTA and CDR2 is FQGTGA. The CDR3 loop spans 14 amino acids. This chain's CDR3 is CASGLAGGQETQYF.

This chain links TRBV6-1 with TRBJ2-1; TCRdb proposes TRBD2, but this gene call is untestable without DNA. Looked up from germline, CDR1 is MNHNS and CDR2 is SASEGT. The CDR3 is 14 residues long. The chain's CDR3 is CASRPGPTLYEQFF.

V usage is TRBV20-1 and J usage is TRBJ2-4; TCRdb returns TRBD2, unconfirmable since there is no DNA. Per germline, CDR1 DFQATT and CDR2 SNEGSKA (reference sequence). This CDR3 has 14 residues. The CDR3 spells CSWAGAQRWDIQYF.

V is TRBV6-5 and J is TRBJ2-1; TCRdb's D call of TRBD1 is untestable without DNA. The germline CDR1 and CDR2 sequences are MNHEY and SVGAGI. This CDR3 is 15 amino acids long. CDR3 region: CASSYSGGGYNEQFF.

This chain uses TRBV20-1 with TRBJ1-5; with no DNA, the TCRdb D assignment of TRBD1 cannot be verified. The germline V gene has CDR1 DFQATT and CDR2 SNEGSKA (reference sequence). This CDR3 is built from 15 residues. The CDR3 spells CSARETGMSNQPQHF.

The rearrangement links TRBV6-5 to TRBJ2-5; the D call from TCRdb, TRBD1, cannot be confirmed without DNA. The CDR3 sequence is 16 residues long. Germline CDR1 reads MNHEY; CDR2 reads SVGAGI. CDR3 residues: CASSYGKVGLQETQYF.

The chain carries TRBV29-1 and TRBJ2-3; TCRdb indicates TRBD1, and absent DNA this call remains unverified. This CDR3 spans 13 amino acids. Germline CDR1 SQVTM, CDR2 ANQGSEA. Here the CDR3 reads CSVEQQGPDTQYF.

This CDR3 is CSATSTSSGNTIYF. The rearrangement links TRBV20-1 to TRBJ1-3. Germline lookup yields CDR1 DFQATT and CDR2 SNEGSKA (reference sequence). The CDR3 spans 14 residues.

V and J are TRBV27 and TRBJ2-1. The CDR3 sequence is 14 residues long. The germline gives CDR1 MNHEY, CDR2 SMNVEV (reference sequence). The CDR3 sequence is CASSSRTTDNEQFF.

The chain is built from TRBV4-3 and TRBJ2-1. Germline CDR1 is LGHNA and CDR2 is YSLEER. The CDR3 is made up of 14 amino acids. The CDR3: CASSQVGASNEQFF.

The J gene is TRBJ2-6, the V gene TRBV4-2; TCRdb indicates TRBD1, and absent DNA this call remains unverified. Germline V gene data show CDR1 as LGHNA and CDR2 as YNFKEQ. This CDR3 comprises 19 residues. This CDR3 reads CASSQDPDRVLAGANVLTF.

The chain recombines TRBV13 with TRBJ1-6. In germline, CDR1 is PRHDT, CDR2 FYEKMQ (reference sequence). The CDR3 contains 15 residues. CDR3 loop: CASSLGGLYNSPLHF.

The J gene is TRBJ2-3, the V gene TRBV2; TCRdb selects TRBD2, and the lack of DNA leaves this call unchecked. CDR1 SNHLY and CDR2 FYNNEI come from the germline V gene. This CDR3 has 15 residues. The CDR3 protein is CASSDSSGAADTQYF.

The rearrangement links TRBV28 to TRBJ2-5. Germline V gene lookup returns CDR1 MDHEN and CDR2 SYDVKM. The CDR3 has 14 residues. The CDR3 reads CASSLRGGEETQYF. The full variable domain, its missing parts supplied by reference TRBV28 and TRBJ2-5, is DVKVTQSSRYLVKRTGEKVFLECVQDMDHENMFWYRQDPGLGLRLIYFSYDVKMKEKGDIPEGYSVSREKKERFSLILESASTNQTSMYLCASSLRGGEETQYFGPGTRLLVL.

The chain uses TRBV10-3 and TRBJ2-3; TCRdb lists TRBD1, though no DNA is available to test this call. The CDR3 is 15 residues long. CDR1 is ENHRY and CDR2 is SYGVKD in the germline V gene. The CDR3 protein is CAISEGDRVTDTQYF.

The chain uses TRBV7-2 and TRBJ2-2; TCRdb picks TRBD1, but there is no DNA to check that call. Germline V lookup: CDR1 SGHTA, CDR2 FQGNSA. The CDR3 is 15 amino acids. CDR3 region: CASSRRQENTGELFF.

This chain uses TRBV12-3 or TRBV12-4 with TRBJ2-1. The CDR3 runs to 11 residues. The CDR3 sequence is CASSQGIEQFF.

The CDR3 reads CASKEGIYNSPLHF. The gene calls are TRBV28 and TRBJ1-6. Germline CDR1 is MDHEN and CDR2 is SYDVKM. This CDR3 spans 14 amino acids.

CDR3 sequence reads: CASGRGSYIQYF. The rearrangement joins TRBV7-8 to TRBJ2-4; the D gene TCRdb calls, TRBD1, cannot be checked with no DNA. Germline CDR1 reads SGHVS; CDR2 reads FQNEAQ. This CDR3 contains 12 residues.

J is TRBJ2-1 and V is TRBV29-1; TCRdb gives TRBD1 as the D gene, but with no DNA this cannot be confirmed. This CDR3 has 13 amino acids. The germline V gene encodes CDR1 SQVTM and CDR2 ANQGSEA. The CDR3 loop is CSVTGPGGNEQFF.

The genes are TRBV5-1 and TRBJ1-4. The CDR3 is 14 amino acids. Germline CDR1 and CDR2: SGHRS and YFSETQ. Here the CDR3 reads CASSLKATNEKLFF.